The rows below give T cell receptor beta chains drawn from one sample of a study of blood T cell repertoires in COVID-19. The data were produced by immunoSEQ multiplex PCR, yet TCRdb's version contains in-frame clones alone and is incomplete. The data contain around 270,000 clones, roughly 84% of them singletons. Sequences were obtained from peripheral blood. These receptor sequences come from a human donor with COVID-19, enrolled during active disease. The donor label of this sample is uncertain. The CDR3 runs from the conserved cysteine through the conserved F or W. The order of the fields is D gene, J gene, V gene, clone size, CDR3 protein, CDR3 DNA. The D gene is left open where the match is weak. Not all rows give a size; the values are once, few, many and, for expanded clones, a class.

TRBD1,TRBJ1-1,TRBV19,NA,CASSRQGANTEAFF,TGTGCCAGTAGCCGCCAGGGGGCGAACACTGAAGCTTTCTTT
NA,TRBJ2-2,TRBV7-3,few,CASSSQGAGELFF,TGTGCCAGCAGCTCCCAAGGGGCCGGGGAGCTGTTTTTT
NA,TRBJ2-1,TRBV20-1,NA,CSASDPLEYNEQFF,TGCAGTGCTAGTGACCCACTAGAGTACAATGAGCAGTTCTTC
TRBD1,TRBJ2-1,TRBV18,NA,CASSEGQGVSNEQFF,TGTGCCAGCTCGGAGGGACAGGGGGTTAGTAATGAGCAGTTCTTC
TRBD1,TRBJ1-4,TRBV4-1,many,CASSQSGTAEKLFF,TGCGCCAGCAGCCAATCCGGGACAGCTGAAAAACTGTTTTTT
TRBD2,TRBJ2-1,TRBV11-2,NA,CASSGGRGAGGPWYNEQFF,TGTGCCAGCAGCGGCGGACGGGGAGCGGGAGGGCCCTGGTACAATGAGCAGTTCTTC
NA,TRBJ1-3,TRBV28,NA,CASSSPREGYSGNTIYF,TGTGCCAGCAGTTCGCCCCGTGAGGGCTACTCTGGAAACACCATATATTTT
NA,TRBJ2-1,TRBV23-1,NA,CASSQFGFRAANSNSYNEQFF,TGCGCCAGCAGTCAATTCGGGTTTCGTGCAGCCAACTCTAACTCCTACAATGAGCAGTTCTTC
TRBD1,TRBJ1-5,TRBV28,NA,CASRRQGGRSNQPQHF,TGTGCCAGCAGGCGACAGGGGGGGAGAAGCAATCAGCCCCAGCATTTT
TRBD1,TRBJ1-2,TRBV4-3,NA,CASSQDFGQGARGYTF,TGCGCCAGCAGCCAAGACTTCGGACAGGGGGCGCGCGGCTACACCTTC
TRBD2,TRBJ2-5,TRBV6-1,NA,CASSEWTSGGTQYF,TGTGCCAGCAGTGAATGGACTAGCGGGGGGACCCAGTACTTC
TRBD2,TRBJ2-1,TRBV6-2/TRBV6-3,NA,CASSTWTSGSHNEQFF,TGTGCCAGCAGTACCTGGACTAGCGGGAGCCACAATGAGCAGTTCTTC
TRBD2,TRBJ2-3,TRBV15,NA,CATSRGLAGGSDTQYF,TGTGCCACCAGCAGAGGCCTAGCGGGAGGGTCAGATACGCAGTATTTT
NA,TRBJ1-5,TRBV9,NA,CASSVAGGSQPQHF,TGTGCCAGCAGCGTAGCGGGAGGATCTCAGCCCCAGCATTTT
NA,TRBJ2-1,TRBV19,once,CASSISAEEGNEQFF,TGTGCCAGTAGTATATCAGCGGAGGAGGGCAATGAGCAGTTCTTC
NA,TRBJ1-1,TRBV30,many,CAWSVRDIRTQAEAFF,TGTGCCTGGAGTGTACGGGACATAAGGACGCAAGCTGAAGCTTTCTTT
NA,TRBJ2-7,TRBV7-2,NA,CASSSYDLAGYEQYF,TGTGCCAGCAGCTCCTACGATCTAGCTGGGTACGAGCAGTACTTC
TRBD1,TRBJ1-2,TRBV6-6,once,CASSSNPGQGAYGYTF,TGTGCCAGCAGTTCCAACCCGGGACAGGGGGCCTATGGCTACACCTTC
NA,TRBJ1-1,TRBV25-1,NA,CASSEIVETGAEAFF,TGTGCCAGCAGTGAAATAGTTGAGACAGGAGCTGAAGCTTTCTTT
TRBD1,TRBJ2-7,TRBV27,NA,CASSLVGDRGYEQYF,TGTGCCAGCAGTTTAGTTGGTGACAGGGGCTACGAGCAGTACTTC
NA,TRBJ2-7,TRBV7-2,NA,CASSLEGFAPYEQYF,TGTGCCAGCAGCTTAGAGGGGTTCGCTCCCTACGAGCAGTACTTC
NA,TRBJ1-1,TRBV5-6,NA,CASSKLRNTEAFF,TGTGCCAGCAGTAAACTTCGGAACACTGAAGCTTTCTTT
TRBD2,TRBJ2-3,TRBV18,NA,CASSPQDPPGGTQYF,TGTGCCAGCTCACCGCAGGACCCCCCGGGAGGTACGCAGTATTTT
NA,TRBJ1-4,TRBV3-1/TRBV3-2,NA,CASSQGQITEKLFF,TGTGCCAGCAGCCAAGGACAGATCACTGAAAAACTGTTTTTT
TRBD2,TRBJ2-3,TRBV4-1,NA,CASSPGDGRLGRYF,TGCGCCAGCAGCCCGGGCGACGGGAGGCTAGGAAGGTATTTT
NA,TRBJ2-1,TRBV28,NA,CASSGTSRAYNEQFF,TGTGCCAGCAGCGGAACTAGTAGGGCCTACAATGAGCAGTTCTTC
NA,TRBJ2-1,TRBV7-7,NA,CASSKDRQASYNEQFF,TGTGCTAGCAGCAAAGATAGACAAGCCTCCTACAATGAGCAGTTCTTC
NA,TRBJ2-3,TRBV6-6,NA,CASSPLPQVGATDTQYF,TGTGCCAGCAGTCCACTCCCCCAGGTGGGGGCCACAGATACGCAGTATTTT
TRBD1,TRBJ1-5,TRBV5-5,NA,CASKRTGGEGQPQHF,TGTGCCAGCAAACGGACAGGGGGAGAGGGTCAGCCCCAGCATTTT
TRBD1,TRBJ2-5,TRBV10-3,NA,CAISGTGGARETQYF,TGTGCCATCAGCGGTACAGGGGGCGCGAGGGAGACCCAGTACTTC
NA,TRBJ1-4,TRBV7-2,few,CASSLIYTTNEKLFF,TGTGCCAGCAGCTTAATTTATACAACTAATGAAAAACTGTTTTTT
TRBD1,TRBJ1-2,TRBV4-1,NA,CASSQNSGTGEMDYGYTF,TGCGCCAGCAGCCAAAACTCCGGGACAGGGGAAATGGACTATGGCTACACCTTC
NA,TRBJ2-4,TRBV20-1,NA,CSASARPGPSNIQYF,TGCAGTGCTAGTGCCCGCCCGGGTCCCTCTAACATTCAGTACTTC
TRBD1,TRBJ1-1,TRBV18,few,CASSPRARQGGMNTEAFF,TGTGCCAGCTCACCAAGGGCCCGACAGGGTGGGATGAACACTGAAGCTTTCTTT
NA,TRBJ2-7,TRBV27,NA,CASSPSRVAYEQYF,TGTGCCAGCAGTCCCTCCCGGGTAGCCTACGAGCAGTACTTC
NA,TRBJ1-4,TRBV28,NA,CASQNSGSEKLFF,TGTGCCAGCCAAAATTCCGGGTCAGAAAAACTGTTTTTT
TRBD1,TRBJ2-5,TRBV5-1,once,CASSWGTAIQETQYF,TGCGCCAGCAGCTGGGGGACAGCAATACAAGAGACCCAGTACTTC
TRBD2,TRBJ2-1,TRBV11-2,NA,CASSLGGGAHNEQFF,TGTGCCAGCAGCTTAGGCGGGGGGGCTCACAATGAGCAGTTCTTC
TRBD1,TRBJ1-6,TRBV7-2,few,CASSVGTGRHSPLHF,TGTGCCAGCAGCGTCGGGACAGGGAGGCATTCACCCCTCCACTTT
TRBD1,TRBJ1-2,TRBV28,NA,CASSPDRVWGYGYTF,TGTGCCAGCAGTCCAGACAGGGTTTGGGGCTATGGCTACACCTTC
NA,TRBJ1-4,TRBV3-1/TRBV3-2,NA,CASSQGPPGSNEKLFF,TGTGCCAGCAGCCAAGGGCCCCCCGGGTCTAATGAAAAACTGTTTTTT
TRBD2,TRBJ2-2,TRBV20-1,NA,CSASKLAGDMNTGELFF,TGCAGTGCTAGTAAACTAGCGGGAGACATGAACACCGGGGAGCTGTTTTTT
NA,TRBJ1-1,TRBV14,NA,CASNRDLVGEAFF,TGTGCCAGCAACAGGGACCTAGTGGGGGAAGCTTTCTTT
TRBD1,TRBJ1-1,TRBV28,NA,CASSSIHGTGDPPNTEAFF,TGTGCCAGCAGTTCGATCCACGGGACAGGGGACCCTCCGAACACTGAAGCTTTCTTT
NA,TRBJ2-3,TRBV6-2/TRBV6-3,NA,CASSASGPERSF,TGTGCCAGCAGTGCCAGCGGTCCCGAGCGGAGTTTT
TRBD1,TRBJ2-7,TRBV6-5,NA,CASSYTPGQGGEQYF,TGTGCCAGCAGTTACACGCCGGGACAGGGGGGCGAGCAGTACTTC
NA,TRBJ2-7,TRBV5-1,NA,CASRGGYEQYF,TGCGCCAGCCGCGGAGGCTACGAGCAGTACTTC
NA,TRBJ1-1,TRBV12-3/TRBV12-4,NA,CASSLESREAFF,TGTGCCAGCAGTTTAGAGTCCAGGGAAGCTTTCTTT
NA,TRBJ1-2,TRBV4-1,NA,CASSQVGGDPLISGYTF,TGCGCCAGCAGCCAAGTCGGGGGGGACCCGCTAATCTCCGGCTACACCTTC
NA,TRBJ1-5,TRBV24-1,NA,CATSDPAGGSNQPQHF,TGTGCCACCAGTGACCCTGCCGGGGGGAGCAATCAGCCCCAGCATTTT
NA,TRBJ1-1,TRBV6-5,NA,CASSYSRAANTEAFF,TGTGCCAGCAGTTACTCGAGGGCGGCGAACACTGAAGCTTTCTTT
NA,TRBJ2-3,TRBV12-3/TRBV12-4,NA,CASSSFTDTQYF,TGTGCCAGCAGCTCCTTCACAGATACGCAGTATTTT
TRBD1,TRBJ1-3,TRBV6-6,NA,CASSSPPGQGLIPGNTIYF,TGTGCCAGCAGCTCCCCCCCGGGACAGGGCCTTATACCTGGAAACACCATATATTTT
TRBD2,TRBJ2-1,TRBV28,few,CASSYSGRGNEQFF,TGTGCCAGCAGTTATAGCGGGAGGGGCAATGAGCAGTTCTTC
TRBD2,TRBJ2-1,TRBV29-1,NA,CSARLAGGVNLNNEQFF,TGCAGCGCCCGACTAGCGGGAGGAGTTAATCTCAACAATGAGCAGTTCTTC
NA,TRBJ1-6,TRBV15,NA,CATSRDLSSPLHF,TGTGCCACCAGCAGAGATCTCAGTTCACCCCTCCACTTT
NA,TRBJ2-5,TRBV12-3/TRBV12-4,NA,CASRYSLEETQYF,TGTGCCAGCAGGTACTCATTAGAAGAGACCCAGTACTTC
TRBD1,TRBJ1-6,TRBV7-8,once,CASSSSGQPNSPLHF,TGTGCCAGCAGCTCCTCGGGACAGCCAAATTCACCCCTCCACTTT